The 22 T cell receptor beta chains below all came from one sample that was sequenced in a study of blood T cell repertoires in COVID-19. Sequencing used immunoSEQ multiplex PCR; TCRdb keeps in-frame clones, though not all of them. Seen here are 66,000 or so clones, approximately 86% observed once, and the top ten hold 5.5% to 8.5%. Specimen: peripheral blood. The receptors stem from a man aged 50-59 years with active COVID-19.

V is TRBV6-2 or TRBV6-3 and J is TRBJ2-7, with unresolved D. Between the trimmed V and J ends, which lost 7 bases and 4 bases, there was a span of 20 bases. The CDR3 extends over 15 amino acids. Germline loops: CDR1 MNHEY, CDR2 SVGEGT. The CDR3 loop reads CASNPGRPTRYEQYF. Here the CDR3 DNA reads TGTGCCAGCAACCCCGGCCGTCCGACACGATACGAGCAGTACTTC.

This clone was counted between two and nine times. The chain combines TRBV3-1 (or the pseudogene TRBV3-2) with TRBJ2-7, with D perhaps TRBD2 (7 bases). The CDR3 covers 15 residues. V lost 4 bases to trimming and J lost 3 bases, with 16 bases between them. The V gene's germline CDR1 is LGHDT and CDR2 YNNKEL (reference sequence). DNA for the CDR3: TGTGCCAGCAGCCCCCGACTAGGGGGGGTCTACGAGCAGTACGTC. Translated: CASSPRLGGVYEQYV.

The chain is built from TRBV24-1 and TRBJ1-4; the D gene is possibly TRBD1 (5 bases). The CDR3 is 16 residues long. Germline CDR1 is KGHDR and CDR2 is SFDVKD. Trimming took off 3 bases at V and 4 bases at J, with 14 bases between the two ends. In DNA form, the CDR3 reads TGTGCCACCAGTGATGCCCCACAGGATTTTAATGAAAAACTGTTTTTT. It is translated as CATSDAPQDFNEKLFF.

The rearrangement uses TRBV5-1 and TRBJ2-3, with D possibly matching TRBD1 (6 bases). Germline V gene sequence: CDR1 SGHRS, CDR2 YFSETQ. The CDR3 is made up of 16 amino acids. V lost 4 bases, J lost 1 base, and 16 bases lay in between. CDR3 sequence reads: CASSTQTRTGTDTQYF. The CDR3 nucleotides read TGCGCCAGCAGCACCCAAACTAGGACAGGCACAGATACGCAGTATTTT.

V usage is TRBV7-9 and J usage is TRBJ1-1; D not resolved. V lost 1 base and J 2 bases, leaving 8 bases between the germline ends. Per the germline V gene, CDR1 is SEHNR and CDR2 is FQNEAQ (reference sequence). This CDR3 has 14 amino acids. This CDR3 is CASSLGQPNTEAFF. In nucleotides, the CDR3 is TGTGCCAGCAGCTTAGGGCAACCAAACACTGAAGCTTTCTTT.

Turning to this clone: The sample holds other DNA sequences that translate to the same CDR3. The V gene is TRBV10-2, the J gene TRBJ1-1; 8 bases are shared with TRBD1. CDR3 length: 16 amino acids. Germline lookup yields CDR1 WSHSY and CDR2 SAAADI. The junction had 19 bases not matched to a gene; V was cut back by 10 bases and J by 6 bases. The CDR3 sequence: CATHRRAGGDWAEAFF. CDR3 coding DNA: TGCGCCACCCATAGAAGGGCAGGGGGCGACTGGGCTGAAGCTTTCTTT.

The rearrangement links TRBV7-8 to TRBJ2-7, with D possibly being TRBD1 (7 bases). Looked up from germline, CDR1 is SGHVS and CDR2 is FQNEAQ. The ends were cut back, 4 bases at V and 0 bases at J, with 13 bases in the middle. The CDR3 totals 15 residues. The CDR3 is CASSSDREDSYEQYF. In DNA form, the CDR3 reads TGTGCCAGCAGCTCCGACAGGGAGGACTCCTACGAGCAGTACTTC.

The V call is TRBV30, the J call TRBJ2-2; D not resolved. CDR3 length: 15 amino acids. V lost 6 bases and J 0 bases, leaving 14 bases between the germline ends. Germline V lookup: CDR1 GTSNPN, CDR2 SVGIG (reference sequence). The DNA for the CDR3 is TGTGCCTGCTCCTCGAGGTACGCGAACACCGGGGAGCTGTTTTTT. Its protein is CACSSRYANTGELFF.

The CDR3 region is CASSRTAYGYTF. The CDR3 region has the DNA TGCGCCAGCAGCCGGACAGCTTATGGCTACACCTTC. The chain combines TRBV5-1 with TRBJ1-2; possible D gene TRBD1, 6 bases. Germline values: CDR1 SGHRS, CDR2 YFSETQ. The CDR3 length is 12 residues. V shed 4 bases and J shed 5 bases, with 9 bases lying between them.

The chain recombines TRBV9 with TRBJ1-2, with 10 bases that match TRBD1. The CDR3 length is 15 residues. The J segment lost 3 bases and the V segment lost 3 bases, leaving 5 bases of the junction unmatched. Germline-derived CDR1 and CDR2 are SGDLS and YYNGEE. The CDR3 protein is CASSAQGTGDYGYTF. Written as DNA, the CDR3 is TGTGCCAGCAGCGCGCAGGGGACAGGGGACTATGGCTACACCTTC.

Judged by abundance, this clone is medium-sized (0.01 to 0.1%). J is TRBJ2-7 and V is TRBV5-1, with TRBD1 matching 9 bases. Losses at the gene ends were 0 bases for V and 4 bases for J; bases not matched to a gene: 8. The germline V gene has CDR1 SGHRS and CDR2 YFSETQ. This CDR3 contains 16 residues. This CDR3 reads CASSLAPTGGAYEQYF. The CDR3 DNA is TGCGCCAGCAGCTTGGCCCCTACAGGGGGCGCTTACGAGCAGTACTTC.

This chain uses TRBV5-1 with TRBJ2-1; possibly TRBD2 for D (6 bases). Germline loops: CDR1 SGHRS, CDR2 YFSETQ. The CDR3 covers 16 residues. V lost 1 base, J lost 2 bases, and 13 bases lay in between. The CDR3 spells CASSLKASETYNEQFF. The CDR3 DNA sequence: TGCGCCAGCAGCTTGAAGGCTAGCGAGACCTACAATGAGCAGTTCTTC.

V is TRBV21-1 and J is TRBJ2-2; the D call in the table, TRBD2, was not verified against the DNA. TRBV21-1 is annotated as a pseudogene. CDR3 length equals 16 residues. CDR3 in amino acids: CASRTSGRADTGELFF. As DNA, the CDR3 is TGTGCCAGCAGAACTAGCGGGAGGGCCGACACCGGGGAGCTGTTTTTT.

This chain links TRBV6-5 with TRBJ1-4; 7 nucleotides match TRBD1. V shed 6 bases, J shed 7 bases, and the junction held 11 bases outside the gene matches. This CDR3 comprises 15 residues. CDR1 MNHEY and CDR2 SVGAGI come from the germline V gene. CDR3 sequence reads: CASRYSGGSGEKLFF. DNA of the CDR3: TGTGCCAGCAGATATTCAGGGGGGAGTGGTGAAAAACTGTTTTTT.

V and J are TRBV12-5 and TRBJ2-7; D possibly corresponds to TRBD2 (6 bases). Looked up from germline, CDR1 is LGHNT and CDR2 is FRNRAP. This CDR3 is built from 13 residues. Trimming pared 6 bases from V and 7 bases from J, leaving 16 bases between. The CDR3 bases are TGTGCTAGTGGAAACGGGGGTCGAAGGGAGCAGTACTTC. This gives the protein CASGNGGRREQYF.

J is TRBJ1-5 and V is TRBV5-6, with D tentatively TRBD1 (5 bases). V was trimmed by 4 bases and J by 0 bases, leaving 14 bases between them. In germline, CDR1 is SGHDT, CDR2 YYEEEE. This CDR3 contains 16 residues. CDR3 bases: TGTGCCAGCAGCGCCGGACAACAGTATAGCAATCAGCCCCAGCATTTT. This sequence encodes CASSAGQQYSNQPQHF.

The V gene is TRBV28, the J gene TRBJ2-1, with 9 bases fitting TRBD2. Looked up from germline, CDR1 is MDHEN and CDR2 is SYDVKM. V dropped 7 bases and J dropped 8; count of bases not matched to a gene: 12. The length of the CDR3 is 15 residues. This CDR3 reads CASTPLGREGDEQFF. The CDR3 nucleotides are TGTGCCAGCACCCCCTTAGGGCGGGAGGGCGATGAGCAGTTCTTC.

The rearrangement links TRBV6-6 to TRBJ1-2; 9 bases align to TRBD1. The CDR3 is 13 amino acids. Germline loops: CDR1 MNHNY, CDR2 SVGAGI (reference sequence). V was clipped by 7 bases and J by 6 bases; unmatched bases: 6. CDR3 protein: CASTDRGHHGYTF. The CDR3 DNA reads TGTGCCAGCACGGACAGGGGTCACCATGGCTACACCTTC.

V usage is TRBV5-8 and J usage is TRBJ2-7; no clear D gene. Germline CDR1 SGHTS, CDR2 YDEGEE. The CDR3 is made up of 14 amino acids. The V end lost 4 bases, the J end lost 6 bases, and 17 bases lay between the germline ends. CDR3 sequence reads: CASSPGVYHGEQYF. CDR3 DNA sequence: TGTGCCAGCAGCCCCGGAGTCTATCACGGCGAGCAGTACTTC. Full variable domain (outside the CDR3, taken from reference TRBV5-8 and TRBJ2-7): EAGVTQSPTHLIKTRGQQATLRCSPISGHTSVYWYQQALGLGLQFLLWYDEGEERNRGNFPPRFSGRQFPNYSSELNVNALELEDSALYLCASSPGVYHGEQYFGPGTRLTVT.

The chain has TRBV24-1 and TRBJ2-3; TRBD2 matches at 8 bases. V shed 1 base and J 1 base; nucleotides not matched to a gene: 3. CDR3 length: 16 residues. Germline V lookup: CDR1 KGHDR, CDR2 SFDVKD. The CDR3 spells CATSDLRREGTDTQYF. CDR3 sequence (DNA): TGTGCCACCAGTGATTTACGGCGGGAGGGCACAGATACGCAGTATTTT.

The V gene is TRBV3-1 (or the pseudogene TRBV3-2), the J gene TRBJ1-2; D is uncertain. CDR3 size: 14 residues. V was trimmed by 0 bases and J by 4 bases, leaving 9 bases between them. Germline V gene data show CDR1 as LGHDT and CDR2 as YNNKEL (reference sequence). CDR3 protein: CASSQDQNSYGYTF. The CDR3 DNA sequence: TGTGCCAGCAGCCAAGATCAGAATTCCTATGGCTACACCTTC.

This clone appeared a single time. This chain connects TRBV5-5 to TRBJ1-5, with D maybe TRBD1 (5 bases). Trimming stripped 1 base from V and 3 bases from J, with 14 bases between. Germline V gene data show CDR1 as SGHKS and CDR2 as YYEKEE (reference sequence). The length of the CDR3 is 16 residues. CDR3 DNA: TGTGCCAGCAGCTTGTCAGGGTCCCCCACCAATCAGCCCCAGCATTTT. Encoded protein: CASSLSGSPTNQPQHF.